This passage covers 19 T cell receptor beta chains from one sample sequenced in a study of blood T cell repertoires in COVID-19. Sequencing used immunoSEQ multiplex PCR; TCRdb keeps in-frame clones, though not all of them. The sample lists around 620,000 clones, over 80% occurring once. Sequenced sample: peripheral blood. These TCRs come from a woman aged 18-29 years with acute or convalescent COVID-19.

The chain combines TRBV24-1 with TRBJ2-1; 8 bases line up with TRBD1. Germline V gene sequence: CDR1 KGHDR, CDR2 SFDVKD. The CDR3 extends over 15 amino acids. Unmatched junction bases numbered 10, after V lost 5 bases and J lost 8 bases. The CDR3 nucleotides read TGTGCCACCAGTGTCCGCGACAGGGGTTTACATGAGCAGTTCTTC. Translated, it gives CATSVRDRGLHEQFF.

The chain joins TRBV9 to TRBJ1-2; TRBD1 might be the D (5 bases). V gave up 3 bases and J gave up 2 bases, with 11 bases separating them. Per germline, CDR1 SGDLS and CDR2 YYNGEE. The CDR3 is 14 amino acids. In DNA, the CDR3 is TGTGCCAGCAGCGCCGACCGACAGAACTATGGCTACACCTTC. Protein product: CASSADRQNYGYTF.

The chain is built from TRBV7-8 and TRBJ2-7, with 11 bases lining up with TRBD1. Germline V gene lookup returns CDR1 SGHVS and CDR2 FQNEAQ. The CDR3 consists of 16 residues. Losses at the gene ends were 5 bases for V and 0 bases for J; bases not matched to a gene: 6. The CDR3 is CASSRTGGWGSYEQYF. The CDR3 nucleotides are TGTGCCAGCAGCCGGACAGGGGGCTGGGGCTCCTACGAGCAGTACTTC. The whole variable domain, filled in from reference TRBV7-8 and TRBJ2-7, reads GAGVSQSPRYKVAKRGQDVALRCDPISGHVSLFWYQQALGQGPEFLTYFQNEAQLDKSGLPSDRFFAERPEGSVSTLKIQRTQQEDSAVYLCASSRTGGWGSYEQYFGPGTRLTVT.

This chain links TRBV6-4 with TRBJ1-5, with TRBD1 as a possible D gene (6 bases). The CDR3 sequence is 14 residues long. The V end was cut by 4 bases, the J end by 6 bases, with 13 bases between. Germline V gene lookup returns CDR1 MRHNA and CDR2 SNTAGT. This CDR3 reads CASSGGGRGQPQHF. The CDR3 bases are TGTGCCAGCAGTGGGGGGGGGCGAGGTCAGCCCCAGCATTTT.

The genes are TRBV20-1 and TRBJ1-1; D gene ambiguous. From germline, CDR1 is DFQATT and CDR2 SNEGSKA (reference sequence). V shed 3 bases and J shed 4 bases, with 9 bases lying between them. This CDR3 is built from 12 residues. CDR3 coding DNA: TGCAGTGCTAGTGATCAGGTCACTGAAGCTTTCTTT. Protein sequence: CSASDQVTEAFF.

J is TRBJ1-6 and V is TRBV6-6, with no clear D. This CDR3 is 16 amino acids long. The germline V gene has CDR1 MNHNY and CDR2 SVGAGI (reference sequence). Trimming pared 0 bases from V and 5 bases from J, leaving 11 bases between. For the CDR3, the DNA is TGTGCCAGCAGTTACTCACCAAAAACGGATAATTCACCCCTCCACTTT. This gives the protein CASSYSPKTDNSPLHF.

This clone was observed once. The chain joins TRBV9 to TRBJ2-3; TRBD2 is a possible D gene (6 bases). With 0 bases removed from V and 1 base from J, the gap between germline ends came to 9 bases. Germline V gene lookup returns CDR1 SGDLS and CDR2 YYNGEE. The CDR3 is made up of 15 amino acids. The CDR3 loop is CASSVGGTGTDTQYF. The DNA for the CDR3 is TGTGCCAGCAGCGTAGGCGGGACTGGCACAGATACGCAGTATTTT.

The CDR3 loop reads CASSSGHNQPQHF. CDR3 DNA: TGTGCCAGTAGTTCGGGACACAATCAGCCCCAGCATTTT. This sequence joins TRBV19 and TRBJ1-5, with D possibly matching TRBD1 (6 bases). CDR1 and CDR2 (germline): LNHDA, SQIVND (reference sequence). The CDR3 totals 13 residues. V lost 5 bases and J 3 bases, leaving 8 bases between the germline ends.

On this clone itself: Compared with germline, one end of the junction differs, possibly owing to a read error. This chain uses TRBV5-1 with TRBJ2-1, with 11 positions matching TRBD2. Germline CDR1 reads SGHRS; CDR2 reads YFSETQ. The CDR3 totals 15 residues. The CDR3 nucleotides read TGCGCCAGCAGCCTTACTAGCGGGGGCTCTAATGATCAGTTCTTC. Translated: CASSLTSGGSNDQFF.

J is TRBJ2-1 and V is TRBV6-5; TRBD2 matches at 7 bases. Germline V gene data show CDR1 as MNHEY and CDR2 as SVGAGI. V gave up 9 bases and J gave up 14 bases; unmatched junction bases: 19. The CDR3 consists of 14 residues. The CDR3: CASTTEAGNTREFF. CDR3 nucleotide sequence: TGTGCCAGTACCACTGAAGCGGGGAACACCCGAGAGTTCTTC.

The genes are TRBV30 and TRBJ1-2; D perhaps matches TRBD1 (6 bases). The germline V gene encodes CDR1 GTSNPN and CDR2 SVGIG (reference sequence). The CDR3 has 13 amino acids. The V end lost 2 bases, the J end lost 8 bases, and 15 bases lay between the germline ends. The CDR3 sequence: CAWSSAGAGGYTF. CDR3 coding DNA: TGTGCCTGGAGTTCAGCAGGGGCTGGGGGCTACACCTTC.

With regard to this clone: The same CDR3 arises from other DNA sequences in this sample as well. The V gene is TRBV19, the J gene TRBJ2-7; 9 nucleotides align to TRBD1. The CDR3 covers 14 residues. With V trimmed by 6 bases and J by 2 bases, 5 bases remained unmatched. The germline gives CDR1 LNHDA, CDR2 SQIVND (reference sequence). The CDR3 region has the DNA TGTGCCAGTAGCTCCGGGACAGGGCCCTACGAGCAGTACTTC. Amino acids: CASSSGTGPYEQYF.

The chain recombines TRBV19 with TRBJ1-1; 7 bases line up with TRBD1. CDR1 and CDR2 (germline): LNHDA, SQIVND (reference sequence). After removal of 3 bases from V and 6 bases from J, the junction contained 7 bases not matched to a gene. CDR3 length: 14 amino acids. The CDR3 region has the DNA TGTGCCAGTAGTATGACAGGGACCCTCGCTGAAGCTTTCTTT. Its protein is CASSMTGTLAEAFF.

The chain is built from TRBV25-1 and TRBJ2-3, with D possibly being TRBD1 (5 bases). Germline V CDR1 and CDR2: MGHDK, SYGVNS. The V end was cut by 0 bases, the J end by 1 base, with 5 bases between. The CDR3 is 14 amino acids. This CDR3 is CASSEYRGTDTQYF. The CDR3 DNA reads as TGTGCCAGCAGTGAATACAGGGGCACAGATACGCAGTATTTT. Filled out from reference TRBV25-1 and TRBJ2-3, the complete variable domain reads EADIYQTPRYLVIGTGKKITLECSQTMGHDKMYWYQQDPGMELHLIHYSYGVNSTEKGDLSSESTVSRIRTEHFPLTLESARPSHTSQYLCASSEYRGTDTQYFGPGTRLTVL.

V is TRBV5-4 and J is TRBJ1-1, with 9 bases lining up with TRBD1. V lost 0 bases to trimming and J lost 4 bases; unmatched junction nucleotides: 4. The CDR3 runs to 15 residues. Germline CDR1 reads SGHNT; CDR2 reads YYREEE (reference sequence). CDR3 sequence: CASSLGVTGGTEAFF. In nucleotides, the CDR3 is TGTGCCAGCAGCTTGGGGGTGACAGGGGGCACTGAAGCTTTCTTT. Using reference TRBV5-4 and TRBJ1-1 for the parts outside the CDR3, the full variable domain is ETGVTQSPTHLIKTRGQQVTLRCSSQSGHNTVSWYQQALGQGPQFIFQYYREEENGRGNFPPRFSGLQFPNYSSELNVNALELDDSALYLCASSLGVTGGTEAFFGQGTRLTVV.

CDR3 region: CASSLAGAKGNQPQHF. Here the CDR3 DNA reads TGTGCCAGCAGCTTAGCAGGGGCGAAGGGGAATCAGCCCCAGCATTTT. The chain links TRBV7-2 to TRBJ1-5; a weak D match, TRBD1 (5 bases). Trimming shortened V by 0 bases and J by 4 bases, and 13 bases separated the two germline ends. This CDR3 spans 16 amino acids. CDR1 and CDR2 from the germline V gene are SGHTA and FQGNSA.

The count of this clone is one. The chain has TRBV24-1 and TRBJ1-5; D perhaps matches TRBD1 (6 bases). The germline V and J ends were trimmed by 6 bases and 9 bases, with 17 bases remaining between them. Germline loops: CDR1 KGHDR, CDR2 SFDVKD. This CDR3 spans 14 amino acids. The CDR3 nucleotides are TGTGCCACCAGTCAGACAGGCCCCGGGCGGCCCCAGCATTTT. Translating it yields CATSQTGPGRPQHF.

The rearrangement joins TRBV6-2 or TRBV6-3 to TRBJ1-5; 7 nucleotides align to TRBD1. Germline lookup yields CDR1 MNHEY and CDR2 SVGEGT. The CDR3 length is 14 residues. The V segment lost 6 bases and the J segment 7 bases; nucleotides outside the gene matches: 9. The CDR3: CASSSGQVPQPQHF. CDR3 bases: TGTGCCAGCAGCTCCGGACAGGTCCCCCAGCCCCAGCATTTT.

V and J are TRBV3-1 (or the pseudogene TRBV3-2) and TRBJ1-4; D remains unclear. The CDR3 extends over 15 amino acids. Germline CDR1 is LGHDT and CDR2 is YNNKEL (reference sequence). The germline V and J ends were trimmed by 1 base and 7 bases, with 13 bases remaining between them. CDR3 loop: CASSQGGEVSEKLFF. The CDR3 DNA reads TGTGCCAGCAGCCAAGGCGGGGAAGTGAGTGAAAAACTGTTTTTT.